The next 28 T cell receptor beta chains were all read from a single sample in a study of blood T cell repertoires in COVID-19. This table comes from immunoSEQ multiplex PCR, and its TCRdb copy is limited to in-frame clones, with some not included. The profile shows about 180,000 clones, about 81% of them singletons. Sequencing used peripheral blood. These TCRs come from an elderly woman with COVID-19, enrolled during active disease.

The J gene is TRBJ2-5, the V gene TRBV6-5; 9 nucleotides line up with TRBD2. V shed 7 bases, J shed 2 bases, and the junction held 8 bases outside the gene matches. The CDR3 consists of 15 residues. The germline V gene has CDR1 MNHEY and CDR2 SVGAGI. CDR3 DNA: TGTGCCAGCACCGCGGGGGGGGGCCTTCAAGAGACCCAGTACTTC. The encoded protein is CASTAGGGLQETQYF.

The chain combines TRBV7-3 with TRBJ2-6, with a weak D call TRBD1 (6 bases). The CDR3 consists of 16 residues. Germline V CDR1 and CDR2: SGHTA, FQGTGA. The V end was cut by 7 bases, the J end by 2 bases, with 15 bases between. CDR3 residues: CASTITRGTGANVLTF. CDR3 nucleotides: TGTGCCAGCACCATTACCAGGGGTACTGGGGCCAACGTCCTGACTTTC.

The chain employs TRBV11-2 and TRBJ2-1, with D perhaps TRBD2 (6 bases). The CDR3 length is 14 residues. Germline assignment: CDR1 SGHAT and CDR2 FQNNGV. V lost 5 bases, J lost 2 bases, and 10 bases lay in between. The CDR3 is CASSPGVAYNEQFF. DNA of the CDR3: TGTGCCAGCAGCCCGGGAGTAGCCTACAATGAGCAGTTCTTC.

This sequence joins TRBV6-5 and TRBJ1-2; a possible D gene is TRBD1 (5 bases). The CDR3 contains 14 residues. Germline-derived CDR1 and CDR2 are MNHEY and SVGAGI. The V and J ends lost 7 bases and 6 bases respectively, with 18 bases between them. The CDR3 protein is CASTPQGGEDGYTF. The DNA for the CDR3 is TGTGCCAGCACCCCCCAGGGAGGGGAGGATGGCTACACCTTC.

This chain connects TRBV7-2 to TRBJ1-4; D unresolved. CDR1 and CDR2 from the germline V gene are SGHTA and FQGNSA. The CDR3 contains 14 residues. Trimming pared 5 bases from V and 5 bases from J, leaving 12 bases between. CDR3 loop: CASSLFPRNEKLFF. Written as DNA, the CDR3 is TGTGCCAGCAGCCTATTCCCACGAAATGAAAAACTGTTTTTT.

V gene TRBV25-1 combines with J gene TRBJ1-1, with TRBD1 as a possible D gene (6 bases). The germline V and J ends were trimmed by 8 bases and 7 bases, with 20 bases remaining between them. The CDR3 has 14 amino acids. The germline CDR1 and CDR2 sequences are MGHDK and SYGVNS. CDR3 sequence: CASSRFGTPFEAFF. CDR3 coding DNA: TGTGCCAGCTCTAGATTCGGGACACCGTTTGAAGCTTTCTTT. Drawing the rest from reference TRBV25-1 and TRBJ1-1, the complete variable domain is EADIYQTPRYLVIGTGKKITLECSQTMGHDKMYWYQQDPGMELHLIHYSYGVNSTEKGDLSSESTVSRIRTEHFPLTLESARPSHTSQYLCASSRFGTPFEAFFGQGTRLTVV.

The rearrangement uses TRBV6-6 and TRBJ1-3; a possible D gene is TRBD1 (6 bases). The V end lost 5 bases, the J end lost 0 bases, and 17 bases lay between the germline ends. The CDR3 consists of 17 residues. Germline V lookup: CDR1 MNHNY, CDR2 SVGAGI (reference sequence). The CDR3 sequence is CASSPYRQAVSGNTIYF. The CDR3, as DNA: TGTGCCAGCAGTCCGTACCGACAGGCGGTCTCTGGAAACACCATATATTTT.

The chain couples TRBV7-8 to TRBJ2-1; 9 bases are a match to TRBD2. After removal of 6 bases from V and 5 bases from J, the junction contained 5 bases not matched to a gene. There are 14 residues in the CDR3. Germline V gives CDR1 SGHVS, CDR2 FQNEAQ. This chain's CDR3 is CASRSGGQNNEQFF. The DNA for the CDR3 is TGTGCCAGCAGAAGCGGGGGGCAAAACAATGAGCAGTTCTTC.

This clone has only a few counts. The chain employs TRBV10-3 and TRBJ1-5, with 10 bases identical to TRBD1. V dropped 6 bases and J dropped 4; count of bases not matched to a gene: 9. The CDR3 covers 16 residues. Germline CDR1 reads ENHRY; CDR2 reads SYGVKD. The CDR3 sequence: CAISKGDRGPNQPQHF. For the CDR3, the DNA is TGTGCCATCAGCAAGGGAGACAGGGGGCCTAATCAGCCCCAGCATTTT.

This clone was seen once. The chain recombines TRBV9 with TRBJ1-2; 10 bases are shared with TRBD1. The CDR3 is 16 residues long. Germline loops: CDR1 SGDLS, CDR2 YYNGEE. The trim removed 5 bases at V and 5 bases at J, leaving 12 bases unmatched. CDR3 residues: CASSRTGGINMYGYTF. The CDR3 nucleotides are TGTGCCAGCAGTAGGACAGGGGGGATTAATATGTATGGCTACACCTTC.

This chain uses TRBV4-2 with TRBJ2-1; TRBD1 aligns across 9 bases. This CDR3 has 17 amino acids. Trimming removed 0 bases from V and 3 bases from J; junction bases left unmatched: 6. CDR1 is LGHNA, CDR2 YNFKEQ, per germline. The CDR3, as DNA: TGTGCCAGCAGCCAAGATCCGGGACAGGGATTCTACAATGAGCAGTTCTTC. Residues: CASSQDPGQGFYNEQFF.

The gene calls are TRBV9 and TRBJ1-1; D not certain. V lost 4 bases and J 5 bases, leaving 12 bases between the germline ends. The CDR3 sequence is 13 residues long. From germline, CDR1 is SGDLS and CDR2 YYNGEE. The CDR3 nucleotides read TGTGCCAGCAGCCCCCGGAGAAAGACTGAAGCTTTCTTT. Translation gives CASSPRRKTEAFF.

V and J are TRBV10-3 and TRBJ1-2, with D possibly matching TRBD1 (6 bases). Trimming cost V 4 bases and J 3 bases, with 9 bases left between them. This CDR3 region has 13 residues. Germline V gives CDR1 ENHRY, CDR2 SYGVKD. CDR3 loop: CAISGQVDYGYTF. DNA of the CDR3: TGTGCCATCAGTGGACAGGTGGACTATGGCTACACCTTC.

The chain recombines TRBV5-5 with TRBJ2-5; D uncertain. The V end was cut by 0 bases, the J end by 2 bases, with 5 bases between. The V gene's germline CDR1 is SGHKS and CDR2 YYEKEE (reference sequence). The CDR3 extends over 13 amino acids. This chain's CDR3 is CASSLGVQETQYF. CDR3 DNA sequence: TGTGCCAGCAGCTTGGGCGTACAAGAGACCCAGTACTTC.

The rearrangement uses TRBV4-1 and TRBJ2-5; TRBD2 is a possible D gene (6 bases). V dropped 1 base and J dropped 5 bases, with 14 bases sitting between them. Germline assignment: CDR1 MGHRA and CDR2 YSYEKL. This CDR3 spans 15 amino acids. This CDR3 reads CASSQGLRGRETQYF. The CDR3 nucleotides read TGCGCCAGCAGCCAAGGTCTGCGGGGCCGGGAGACCCAGTACTTC.

This chain uses TRBV5-1 with TRBJ2-2; D is unclear. CDR3 size: 16 residues. The germline gives CDR1 SGHRS, CDR2 YFSETQ. The V and J ends lost 0 bases and 3 bases respectively, with 12 bases between them. The CDR3 DNA follows: TGCGCCAGCAGCTTGGGGTCGGGTAGTCACACCGGGGAGCTGTTTTTT. Translation: CASSLGSGSHTGELFF.

The V and J genes are TRBV5-1 and TRBJ1-2, with a tentative D call TRBD1 (6 bases). Trimming cost V 4 bases and J 4 bases, with 14 bases left between them. This CDR3 is built from 14 residues. Germline V CDR1 and CDR2: SGHRS, YFSETQ. In DNA, the CDR3 is TGCGCCAGCAGCCCGAGTGCGGGGGCCTATGGCTACACCTTC. This encodes CASSPSAGAYGYTF.

This clone was recorded once. V usage is TRBV6-5 and J usage is TRBJ1-2; unclear D gene. The CDR3 spans 11 residues. Trimming pared 8 bases from V and 5 bases from J, leaving 9 bases between. The germline V gene has CDR1 MNHEY and CDR2 SVGAGI. CDR3 DNA sequence: TGTGCCAGCGGGAGACCATATGGCTACACCTTC. This gives the protein CASGRPYGYTF.

The V gene is TRBV2, the J gene TRBJ1-6; 7 nucleotides agree with TRBD1. Germline CDR1 SNHLY, CDR2 FYNNEI. This CDR3 comprises 14 residues. The V and J ends lost 4 bases and 11 bases, in that order; junction bases with no gene match: 8. CDR3 residues: CASSARTGFPPLHF. The CDR3 region has the DNA TGTGCCAGCAGTGCGCGGACAGGTTTTCCACCCCTCCACTTT. The full variable domain, completed using reference TRBV2 and TRBJ1-6, is EPEVTQTPSHQVTQMGQEVILRCVPISNHLYFYWYRQILGQKVEFLVSFYNNEISEKSEIFDDQFSVERPDGSNFTLKIRSTKLEDSAMYFCASSARTGFPPLHFGNGTRLTVT.

The V call is TRBV19, the J call TRBJ2-2; D gene ambiguous. CDR3 size: 18 residues. Germline CDR1 is LNHDA and CDR2 is SQIVND (reference sequence). Trimming pared 3 bases from V and 5 bases from J, leaving 22 bases between. The CDR3 reads CASSIGSFRLAGTGELFF. CDR3 bases: TGTGCCAGTAGTATTGGTAGCTTCCGACTGGCCGGGACCGGGGAGCTGTTTTTT.

The V call is TRBV20-1, the J call TRBJ2-7, with TRBD2 identical over 9 bases. The germline CDR1 and CDR2 sequences are DFQATT and SNEGSKA (reference sequence). The V and J ends lost 3 bases and 3 bases, in that order; junction bases with no gene match: 6. The CDR3 has 14 amino acids. The CDR3 loop reads CSASVGSGSYEQYF. The CDR3 DNA sequence: TGCAGTGCTAGTGTGGGTAGCGGGAGCTACGAGCAGTACTTC.

This rearrangement joins TRBV5-1 to TRBJ2-7, with a tentative D call TRBD2 (5 bases). V was clipped by 0 bases and J by 2 bases, with 15 bases between them. The CDR3 sequence is 16 residues long. The germline V gene encodes CDR1 SGHRS and CDR2 YFSETQ. In DNA, the CDR3 is TGCGCCAGCAGCTTGGTGAGGGATCCCTTAGCCTACGAGCAGTACTTC. Translation: CASSLVRDPLAYEQYF.

The sample holds a few counts of this clone. V gene TRBV5-3 combines with J gene TRBJ1-3, with D unresolved. TRBV5-3 is placed among ORFs of uncertain function. V lost 6 bases and J 2 bases, leaving 9 bases between the germline ends. This CDR3 contains 13 residues. DNA for the CDR3: TGTGCCAGAACCCGCCGGGCTGGAAACACCATATATTTT. Translating it yields CARTRRAGNTIYF.

The chain couples TRBV24-1 to TRBJ2-5, with D unresolved. V was trimmed by 3 bases and J by 3 bases, leaving 13 bases between them. The CDR3 contains 15 residues. CDR1 and CDR2 from the germline V gene are KGHDR and SFDVKD. The CDR3 DNA sequence: TGTGCCACCAGTGATCCACAAACCCTAGAAGAGACCCAGTACTTC. It yields the protein CATSDPQTLEETQYF.

The CDR3 region has the DNA TGCGCCAGCAGCCAACCGCGGACTAGCGGGTATGAGCAGTTCTTC. Translation: CASSQPRTSGYEQFF. V usage is TRBV4-1 and J usage is TRBJ2-1; 11 bases align to TRBD2. The V gene's germline CDR1 is MGHRA and CDR2 YSYEKL. The CDR3 length is 15 residues. The V segment lost 2 bases and the J segment 8 bases; nucleotides outside the gene matches: 5.

The chain links TRBV28 to TRBJ2-7; 10 bases agree with TRBD2. V shed 2 bases and J 4 bases; nucleotides not matched to a gene: 2. Germline-derived CDR1 and CDR2 are MDHEN and SYDVKM. The CDR3 consists of 14 residues. The CDR3 bases are TGTGCCAGCAGTTTACTAGCGGGAGCTTACGAGCAGTACTTC. It encodes CASSLLAGAYEQYF.

The V gene is TRBV7-9, the J gene TRBJ2-5, with TRBD1 matching 8 bases. In germline, CDR1 is SEHNR, CDR2 FQNEAQ (reference sequence). This CDR3 is built from 16 residues. Trimming took 5 bases from V and 3 from J; bases not matched to a gene: 11. The CDR3 DNA follows: TGTGCCAGCAGCACCGCGAAAGGACAGGGAAAAGAGACCCAGTACTTC. As protein: CASSTAKGQGKETQYF.

This chain joins TRBV5-4 and TRBJ2-4; TRBD1 is a possible D gene (5 bases). Germline V gives CDR1 SGHNT, CDR2 YYREEE (reference sequence). Between the trimmed V and J ends, which lost 4 bases and 1 base, there was a span of 12 bases. This CDR3 has 15 amino acids. In DNA, the CDR3 is TGTGCCAGCAGCCCAACTCCAGGGGCCAAAAACATTCAGTACTTC. It specifies CASSPTPGAKNIQYF.